The 5 T cell receptor beta chains presented below share a single source sample, sequenced in a study of T cell repertoires in cytomegalovirus infection. Their recognized antigens are unknown. TCRdb analysed the reads with MiXCR anew, one entry per CDR3 protein. Of nearly 70,000 distinct CDR3 sequences in the sample, 22% were seen once. The sample comprised PBMCs, sequenced either directly or after in vitro stimulation (not recorded which). The receptors were gathered from a human donor in good health (CMV status not recorded). Some clones in this sample may be carry-over from other donors' samples.

This clonotype has a single count. Since a much larger clone is just one base distant, this may be a read error. The chain couples TRBV7-2 to TRBJ2-7; tentative D call: TRBD1 (5 bases). Germline CDR1 SGHTA, CDR2 FQGNSA. The CDR3 covers 13 residues. This CDR3 reads CAISFGHPYEQYF. As DNA, the CDR3 is TGTGCCATCAGCTTCGGACACCCCTACGAGCAGTACTTC.

The chain uses TRBV5-1 and TRBJ2-5, with TRBD1 identical over 7 bases. The V and J ends lost 4 bases and 2 bases, in that order; junction bases with no gene match: 5. CDR3 length: 14 amino acids. Per the germline V gene, CDR1 is SGHRS and CDR2 is YFSETQ. CDR3 in amino acids: CASSRTGWQETQYF. The CDR3 DNA is TGCGCCAGCAGCCGGACAGGCTGGCAAGAGACCCAGTACTTC. The full variable domain, completed using reference TRBV5-1 and TRBJ2-5, is KAGVTQTPRYLIKTRGQQVTLSCSPISGHRSVSWYQQTPGQGLQFLFEYFSETQRNKGNFPGRFSGRQFSNSRSEMNVSTLELGDSALYLCASSRTGWQETQYFGPGTRLLVL.

This clonotype was seen a handful of times. The chain couples TRBV7-8 to TRBJ2-1; 13 bases fit TRBD2. V trimming: 6 bases; J trimming: 1 base; junction bases outside the gene matches: 6. The CDR3 length is 17 residues. Looked up from germline, CDR1 is SGHVS and CDR2 is FQNEAQ. CDR3 loop: CASRLGTSGKSYNEQFF. The DNA for the CDR3 is TGTGCCAGCAGACTCGGGACTAGCGGGAAATCCTACAATGAGCAGTTCTTC.

This clonotype has a handful of counts. V and J are TRBV7-9 and TRBJ1-1, with D maybe TRBD1 (5 bases). V was trimmed by 6 bases and J by 3 bases, leaving 20 bases between them. CDR1 is SEHNR and CDR2 is FQNEAQ in the germline V gene (reference sequence). The CDR3 spans 16 residues. The CDR3 spells CASRPKIRDKDTEAFF. Written as DNA, the CDR3 is TGTGCCAGCAGGCCCAAAATCAGGGATAAGGACACTGAAGCTTTCTTT.

The genes are TRBV7-9 and TRBJ2-1, with 10 bases lining up with TRBD2. The CDR3 is 16 residues long. Trimming cost V 5 bases and J 7 bases; bases outside gene matches: 11. Germline CDR1 is SEHNR and CDR2 is FQNEAQ (reference sequence). The CDR3 DNA reads TGTGCCAGCAGCCCACGAGGACTAGCGGCCCATAATGAGCAGTTCTTC. Its translation is CASSPRGLAAHNEQFF. The full variable domain, completed using reference TRBV7-9 and TRBJ2-1, is DTGVSQNPRHKITKRGQNVTFRCDPISEHNRLYWYRQTLGQGPEFLTYFQNEAQLEKSRLLSDRFSAERPKGSFSTLEIQRTEQGDSAMYLCASSPRGLAAHNEQFFGPGTRLTVL.